These 5 T cell receptor beta chains originate from one sample sequenced in a study of blood T cell repertoires in COVID-19 (dated by TCRdb to about 2020). Library generation was performed with the immunoSEQ multiplex PCR assay. TCRdb retrieved this table from immuneACCESS and kept in-frame rearrangements only. Not all clones are present; in checked studies, unresolved V genes account for under half, and no reason is known for the remainder. Present in this sample are 250,000 or so clones, about nine tenths of which were seen just once. Around 8.8% of the sample comes from the top ten. The sequencing sample was made of peripheral blood. These receptors were obtained from a man aged 35-49 years with active or convalescent COVID-19.

The J gene is TRBJ1-5, the V gene TRBV2, with D unclear. Germline CDR1 reads SNHLY; CDR2 reads FYNNEI. The CDR3 has 14 amino acids. Trimming took off 6 bases at V and 0 bases at J, with 9 bases between the two ends. CDR3 sequence reads: CASRDTFSNQPQHF. CDR3 coding DNA: TGTGCCAGCAGAGACACTTTTAGCAATCAGCCCCAGCATTTT.

The DNA for the CDR3 is TGTGCCAGCAGCTTAGGTGGGACAGGGGGAGAGACCCAGTACTTC. As protein: CASSLGGTGGETQYF. The chain links TRBV11-3 to TRBJ2-5, with TRBD1 identical over 11 bases. This CDR3 comprises 15 residues. Trimming cost V 1 base and J 4 bases; bases outside gene matches: 2. The germline V gene has CDR1 SGHNT and CDR2 YENEEA. The variable domain in full, completed from reference TRBV11-3 and TRBJ2-5, reads EAGVVQSPRYKIIEKKQPVAFWCNPISGHNTLYWYLQNLGQGPELLIRYENEEAVDDSQLPKDRFSAERLKGVDSTLKIQPAELGDSAVYLCASSLGGTGGETQYFGPGTRLLVL.

The chain employs TRBV5-1 and TRBJ2-1; 10 bases map to TRBD2. The CDR3 is made up of 15 amino acids. J gave up 8 bases and V 4 bases, and 9 bases lay outside the gene matches. Germline CDR1 SGHRS, CDR2 YFSETQ. Here the CDR3 reads CASSRLASGRDEQFF. The CDR3 DNA follows: TGCGCCAGCAGCCGTCTGGCTAGCGGGAGAGATGAGCAGTTCTTC.

The CDR3 loop is CASSTDRQPFNQPQHF. The CDR3 DNA reads TGTGCCAGCAGCACTGACAGGCAACCTTTCAATCAGCCCCAGCATTTT. V is TRBV21-1 and J is TRBJ1-5; TRBD1, the table's D call, lacks a check against the DNA. TRBV21-1 is assigned pseudogene status. The CDR3 has 16 amino acids.

The chain uses TRBV5-4 and TRBJ2-2; 12 nucleotides match TRBD1. CDR1 is SGHNT, CDR2 YYREEE, per germline (reference sequence). V shed 0 bases, J shed 7 bases, and the junction held 4 bases outside the gene matches. The CDR3 spans 16 residues. CDR3 DNA: TGTGCCAGCAGCTTGGCCGGGACAGGGGGCATCGGGGAGCTGTTTTTT. Amino acid sequence: CASSLAGTGGIGELFF.